This paragraph covers one T cell receptor beta chain sequence. This CDR3 contains 14 residues. The germline V gene has CDR1 SGHDN and CDR2 FVKESK. Deletions cut 4 bases from V and 3 bases from J, with 9 bases between. The data are from a study of blood T cell repertoires in COVID-19. Study-level background: The United States, Italy and Spain were the sources of the acute and convalescent COVID-19 samples. PBMCs, B-cell-depleted T cells, or T cells were the source of the cDNA or gDNA that made up the material.

As originally analysed: It was from reference gene primer amplification that nucleated cell counts were estimated. Measured with immunoSEQ multiplex PCR; TCRdb has only the in-frame clones, and not every one. The V and J calls and clone size are taken from that table; D and trimming were inferred from the DNA. The data contain about 250,000 clones, approximately 90% of them seen just once; the ten biggest clones take up about 3%. The clonotype originates from a man between 18 and 35 years old with active or convalescent COVID-19. Sequencing used peripheral blood. The chain carries TRBV14 and TRBJ1-4; weak D call: TRBD1 (5 bases). The CDR3 region has the DNA TGTGCCAGCAGCCTCAGGGTTCCTAATGAAAAACTGTTTTTT. Translating it yields CASSLRVPNEKLFF.